The sequence of this T cell receptor (beta chain) was determined in a study of identical twins (dated by TCRdb to the mid-2010s). Looking at the study overall: To test whether fetal clonotypes persist, the study used deep sequencing on TCR alpha and beta repertoires from monozygotic twins, unrelated adults of various ages, and cord blood. Replicate twin experiments were performed at different times using different library preparation protocols to rule out contamination. On the study overall, not on this receptor specifically: Invariant T cells such as MAIT and iNKT could partly confound zero-insertion analyses, although diverse VJ usage argued against such confounding for most clonotypes. Because the same donors could not be followed over many years, conclusions were based on cross-sectional statistical analysis. Compared with coincidental sharing between unrelated individuals, out-of-frame TCR alpha sequences shared between twins had an excess of sequences with low generation probability. In monozygotic twins, recombination models systematically underestimated out-of-frame TCR alpha sharing, but the models matched the sharing seen between unrelated individuals. Fewer insertions were carried by abundant cord blood beta clonotypes, a similar but weaker trend appeared in young adult naive repertoires, and no such trend appeared in memory repertoires. In beta out-of-frame sequences, excess twin sharing was weaker, because having fewer shared sequences lowered the signal-to-noise ratio.

Taken from cysteine to phenylalanine, the CDR3 has 16 residues. Left in the record is the CDR3 DNA by itself, 48 bases read in frame from the first base. V is pruned by 7 bases and J by 0 bases, leaving 6 bases of the junction without a gene match. According to the germline V gene (reference sequence), CDR1 reads LNHDA and CDR2 reads SQIVND. Only healthy Caucasian donors were included. The library relied on 5' RACE. For sequencing, an Illumina HiSeq 2000 was employed. A universal primer binding site was introduced by template switching, and a unique molecular identifier was present in the final cDNA, enabling accurate counting of TCR cDNA molecules. Specific primers in the conserved constant-segment region were used to synthesize first-strand cDNA for the TCR alpha and beta chains. To control for contamination, every cDNA library carried two barcodes: a SMART-Mk sample barcode plus Illumina barcodes. Two successive PCR steps introduced TruSeq adapter sequences along with Illumina sample barcodes. The Illumina HiSeq platform was used with custom primers to sequence TCR alpha and beta cDNA libraries. Per the authors' processing: Unique molecular identifiers were extracted from raw reads with MiGEC, and CDR3 positions were determined with MiXCR. For each individual, recombination models were inferred using an EM algorithm with the repgenHMM and IGoR tools. Shared clonotype analysis was performed with the tcR package in R, normalizing sharing by the product of cloneset sizes. Out-of-frame nonproductive sequences were analyzed to study raw recombination free of thymic and clonal selection effects. TCRdb cleaned the public reads at Q25 with fastp, built clones with MiXCR and kept in-frame beta chains. Each record represents a unique CDR3 protein, reported with the most common genes and DNA among its rows. These V and J calls originate from TCRdb's pipeline instead of the authors' own analysis. This sample gives 1.5 million or so distinct CDR3 sequences in total; 32% of them show up just once. The ten largest clones add up to about 0.27% of the sample.

A word on this clonotype: It has no known antigen specificity. No quality values exist for individual bases; no much larger clone is one base distant.

The rearrangement combines TRBV19 with TRBJ2-1, and 10 junctional nucleotides match TRBD2. The receptor was derived from a newborn girl in good health. The sequencing input was cord blood. CDR3 sequence: CASKGLATSSYNEQFF. The DNA sequence is given as TGTGCCAGTAAGGGACTAGCGACGAGCTCCTACAATGAGCAGTTCTTC. With all but the CDR3 taken from the reference TRBV19 and TRBJ2-1 genes, the full variable domain is: DGGITQSPKYLFRKEGQNVTLSCEQNLNHDAMYWYRQDPGQGLRLIYYSQIVNDFQKGDIAEGYSVSREKKESFPLTVTSAQKNPTAFYLCASKGLATSSYNEQFFGPGTRLTVL.